These 21 T cell receptor beta chains share one sample of origin, sequenced in a study of T cells after yellow fever vaccination. Each CDR3 protein gets one entry after TCRdb re-called the 5' RACE reads with MiXCR. The sample records some 350,000 distinct CDR3 sequences, approximately 4% being singletons. The sequencing used PBMCs, collected 5 days after the yellow fever booster vaccination. Every receptor here comes from a man aged 18 to 30 who received the YFV17D yellow fever vaccine.

This chain links TRBV28 with TRBJ1-6; no clear D. Germline loops: CDR1 MDHEN, CDR2 SYDVKM. The V gene lost 0 bases and the J gene lost 9 bases, with 15 bases spanning the gap. The CDR3 runs 16 residues. CDR3 amino acids: CASSLWDQAGISPLHF. In nucleotides, the CDR3 is TGTGCCAGCAGTTTATGGGACCAAGCGGGTATTTCACCCCTCCACTTT.

The V gene is TRBV12-3 or TRBV12-4, the J gene TRBJ2-1; D is unclear. This CDR3 is 11 amino acids long. With 8 bases removed from V and 9 bases from J, the gap between germline ends came to 11 bases. Here the CDR3 reads CASALGLEQFF. CDR3 nucleotides: TGTGCCAGCGCCTTGGGTCTTGAGCAGTTCTTC.

This clonotype was counted at least ten times. The V and J genes are TRBV7-2 and TRBJ1-5; D not resolved. The V and J ends lost 1 base and 4 bases respectively, with 8 bases between them. This CDR3 is 14 amino acids long. Germline V CDR1 and CDR2: SGHTA, FQGNSA. Here the CDR3 reads CASSLDGLNQPQHF. The CDR3 DNA reads as TGTGCCAGCAGCTTAGACGGACTGAATCAGCCCCAGCATTTT.

This clonotype has ten or more counts. The chain links TRBV29-1 to TRBJ2-1; 10 bases map to TRBD2. The ends lost 6 bases at V and 0 bases at J; junction bases unmatched: 2. There are 14 residues in the CDR3. Germline CDR1 reads SQVTM; CDR2 reads ANQGSEA. This chain's CDR3 is CSVTSGNSYNEQFF. The CDR3 nucleotides are TGCAGCGTCACTAGCGGGAACTCCTACAATGAGCAGTTCTTC.

The chain joins TRBV6-5 to TRBJ2-5; D gene ambiguous. V was clipped by 2 bases and J by 5 bases, with 9 bases between them. There are 13 residues in the CDR3. Per the germline V gene, CDR1 is MNHEY and CDR2 is SVGAGI. The CDR3 nucleotides read TGTGCCAGCAGTTACGTAGCCGGGGAGACCCAGTACTTC. This encodes CASSYVAGETQYF.

This clonotype was found a few times. The chain carries TRBV20-1 and TRBJ2-4; the D gene is possibly TRBD1 (6 bases). The CDR3 sequence is 14 residues long. V lost 6 bases and J 8 bases, leaving 20 bases between the germline ends. Germline CDR1 reads DFQATT; CDR2 reads SNEGSKA (reference sequence). CDR3 region: CSAGLQVWGHIQYF. The CDR3 DNA reads TGCAGTGCGGGGTTACAGGTTTGGGGGCACATTCAGTACTTC.

This clonotype was seen a handful of times. This chain uses TRBV5-1 with TRBJ2-7, with 9 bases identical to TRBD1. Germline V gene data show CDR1 as SGHRS and CDR2 as YFSETQ. The CDR3 contains 14 residues. V lost 7 bases, J lost 5 bases, and 10 bases stayed unmatched. The CDR3 DNA sequence: TGCGCCAGCTCCCGCCGGGACAGGGCCCACGAGCAGTACTTC. It specifies CASSRRDRAHEQYF.

This clonotype was counted a few times. V usage is TRBV12-5 and J usage is TRBJ1-1, with a possible D match to TRBD1 (6 bases). V dropped 6 bases and J dropped 1 base, with 12 bases sitting between them. This CDR3 region has 14 residues. Germline loops: CDR1 LGHNT, CDR2 FRNRAP. CDR3 in amino acids: CASGQGHRNTEAFF. CDR3 DNA sequence: TGTGCTAGTGGGCAGGGACATCGGAACACTGAAGCTTTCTTT.

The chain links TRBV10-3 to TRBJ1-5, with D unresolved. CDR1 ENHRY and CDR2 SYGVKD come from the germline V gene. Trimming removed 0 bases from V and 3 bases from J, with 6 bases in between. CDR3 size: 14 residues. DNA for the CDR3: TGTGCCATCAGTGAGTCTGGCGTCAATCAGCCCCAGCATTTT. Residues: CAISESGVNQPQHF.

The V call is TRBV27, the J call TRBJ2-1; D not resolved. Germline V gene lookup returns CDR1 MNHEY and CDR2 SMNVEV (reference sequence). The CDR3 loop spans 15 amino acids. V shed 5 bases and J shed 6 bases, with 17 bases lying between them. The CDR3 DNA is TGTGCCAGCAGTAAAGCACTCATCATCCCCAATGAGCAGTTCTTC. This translates into CASSKALIIPNEQFF.

At least ten counts were recorded for this clonotype. The CDR3 sequence: CASKRDIYGYTF. CDR3 coding DNA: TGTGCCAGCAAAAGGGATATCTATGGCTACACCTTC. The chain carries TRBV2 and TRBJ1-2; no firm D call. Germline values: CDR1 SNHLY, CDR2 FYNNEI. The CDR3 has 12 amino acids. Trimming took 7 bases from V and 4 from J, leaving 10 bases between them. Supplemented by reference TRBV2 and TRBJ1-2, the full variable domain reads EPEVTQTPSHQVTQMGQEVILRCVPISNHLYFYWYRQILGQKVEFLVSFYNNEISEKSEIFDDQFSVERPDGSNFTLKIRSTKLEDSAMYFCASKRDIYGYTFGSGTRLTVV.

This clonotype has more than one count but fewer than ten. This chain joins TRBV6-6 and TRBJ1-5; 8 positions agree with TRBD1. This CDR3 region has 19 residues. Germline loops: CDR1 MNHNY, CDR2 SVGAGI (reference sequence). The junction had 22 bases not matched to a gene; V was cut back by 4 bases and J by 8 bases. In DNA form, the CDR3 reads TGTGCCAGCAGTTCCCCTTTCCTGACAGGGGACCCGGCGGGGGAGCCCCAGCATTTT. Translating gives CASSSPFLTGDPAGEPQHF.

This sequence joins TRBV5-1 and TRBJ1-2; D not resolved. Germline V gives CDR1 SGHRS, CDR2 YFSETQ. V lost 1 base and J 6 bases, leaving 10 bases between the germline ends. This CDR3 contains 13 residues. CDR3 bases: TGCGCCAGCAGCTTGATCTCCGGAGATGGCTACACCTTC. Translated, it gives CASSLISGDGYTF.

This clonotype was counted only a few times. The chain employs TRBV7-2 and TRBJ2-1; the D gene could be TRBD1 or TRBD2 (6 bases each). The CDR3 totals 16 residues. The germline V gene has CDR1 SGHTA and CDR2 FQGNSA. V was shortened by 4 bases and J by 3 bases, with 16 bases between the two germline ends. CDR3 amino acids: CASSWKRGGIYNEQFF. Here the CDR3 DNA reads TGTGCCAGCAGCTGGAAAAGAGGGGGGATCTACAATGAGCAGTTCTTC.

In its sample, this clonotype was seen a few times. The chain joins TRBV7-9 to TRBJ1-5; D is perhaps TRBD1 (6 bases). The germline V gene encodes CDR1 SEHNR and CDR2 FQNEAQ (reference sequence). Trimming took 5 bases from V and 2 from J, leaving 16 bases between them. This CDR3 is built from 16 residues. Here the CDR3 DNA reads TGTGCCAGCAGCCTAGGGGGTCCAGAGCGCAATCAGCCCCAGCATTTT. Its translation: CASSLGGPERNQPQHF.

This clonotype has just a few counts. The chain has TRBV2 and TRBJ2-7, with no clear D. Trimming took off 4 bases at V and 3 bases at J, with 13 bases between the two ends. CDR3 size: 14 residues. The germline gives CDR1 SNHLY, CDR2 FYNNEI. The CDR3 DNA follows: TGTGCCAGCAGTGTTTCCCGGCAGGTCTACGAGCAGTACGTC. Encoded protein: CASSVSRQVYEQYV.

This clonotype was seen more than once but under ten times. V usage is TRBV7-3 and J usage is TRBJ1-6; D unresolved. Trimming took 3 bases from V and 8 from J, leaving 11 bases between them. The CDR3 consists of 14 residues. In germline, CDR1 is SGHTA, CDR2 FQGTGA. CDR3 nucleotides: TGTGCCAGCAGCTTCTCCGGACGGGATTCACCCCTCCACTTT. Encoded protein: CASSFSGRDSPLHF.

This clonotype was observed a handful of times. The genes are TRBV7-3 and TRBJ2-3; 8 bases map to TRBD2. The CDR3 covers 15 residues. V trimming: 5 bases; J trimming: 4 bases; junction bases outside the gene matches: 8. From germline, CDR1 is SGHTA and CDR2 FQGTGA. The CDR3 is CASSPRGGAADTQYF. The CDR3 DNA sequence: TGTGCCAGCAGCCCACGGGGGGGCGCGGCAGATACGCAGTATTTT.

This clonotype was detected ten times or more. The chain carries TRBV5-1 and TRBJ2-5, with D perhaps matching TRBD1 or TRBD2 (5 bases each). Germline V lookup: CDR1 SGHRS, CDR2 YFSETQ. V was shortened by 3 bases and J by 2 bases, with 8 bases between the two germline ends. CDR3 length equals 13 residues. In DNA form, the CDR3 reads TGCGCCAGCAGCTGGGACGGACAAGAGACCCAGTACTTC. This gives the protein CASSWDGQETQYF.

Details on this clonotype: The junction does not match germline at one end; this may be a read error. The V gene is TRBV6-1, the J gene TRBJ1-6; D uncertain. The germline V gene has CDR1 MNHNS and CDR2 SASEGT. The CDR3 totals 13 residues. The CDR3 region has the DNA TGTGCCAGCAGCGAAGTTGCGGATTCACCCCTCCACTTT. This sequence encodes CASSEVADSPLHF.

The CDR3 DNA reads as TGCAGCGTAAGACAGGGTTATGATTGGAAGGACACTGAAGCTTTCTTT. This translates into CSVRQGYDWKDTEAFF. The chain couples TRBV29-1 to TRBJ1-1; 7 nucleotides line up with TRBD1. Germline values: CDR1 SQVTM, CDR2 ANQGSEA. Trimming cost V 6 bases and J 3 bases; bases outside gene matches: 16. The CDR3 extends over 16 amino acids.